This T cell receptor (beta chain) appears in the sequencing data of a study of monozygotic twins with inflammatory bowel disease (dated by TCRdb to about 2019). About the full investigation: In total, roughly 30 monozygotic twin pairs made up the full study: 19 Danish pairs, all IBD-discordant, plus nine German pairs, of which four were IBD-concordant and five were IBD-discordant. Each individual had, on average, about 151 000 unique TCRalpha sequences and 181 000 unique TCRbeta sequences available for analysis. Disease-associated traits were sought mainly through comparisons between IBD patients and their genetically identical healthy co-twins within discordant pairs.

From each donor, a roughly 2.6 ml peripheral blood sample was collected into PAXgene tubes and stored at -80 degrees C. Without any T cell sorting, total RNA was extracted from whole blood using the PAXgene blood miRNA kit on an automated QIAcube. Deep TCRalpha and TCRbeta repertoire profiling with unique molecular barcoding was performed on peripheral blood of monozygotic twin pairs concordant or discordant for inflammatory bowel disease. For every twin pair, smoking habits were documented, and each individual was categorised as a current, former or never smoker. The library was made by 5' RACE. The input for every TCR library was around 4,000 ng of total RNA. cDNA was synthesized with SMARTScribe reverse transcriptase in eight separate reactions per sample. During cDNA synthesis, unique molecular identifiers containing a 6-nucleotide sample barcode were introduced by template switching. TCRalpha and TCRbeta cDNA was amplified in two nested PCRs of 16 and 9 cycles, and bead purification was carried out after each PCR. Before amplification, the cDNA was treated with uracil DNA-glycosylase and purified using the QIAquick PCR purification kit. In the second PCR, Illumina TruSeq-compatible adapters and sample-specific barcodes were added. Library quality and concentration were assessed using TapeStation and Qubit, and 4.5 to 5.5 ng of each library was pooled. Sequencing of pooled libraries was carried out on an Illumina HiSeq2500 single-index Rapid Run using 2 x 100 bp reads and custom sequencing primers. Per the source publication's procedure: MiGEC version 1.2.6 was used for UMI-based consensus assembly, which corrected PCR and sequencing errors. MiXCR version 2.1.1 was used for V(D)J alignment, clonotype assembly and CDR3 extraction. Gene usage, clonotype sharing and MAIT/NKT TCR abundance were normalised by analysing the top 1000, 10 000 and 20 000 clonotypes per sample. Diversity was computed as the inverse Simpson index with the vegan R package after downsampling to 27 000 UMIs. Paired Mann-Whitney U tests were applied to discordant twin pairs, with Benjamini-Hochberg correction for multiple testing. Following TCRdb reprocessing, every CDR3 protein sequence forms one entry, and DNA is not provided. Here the V and J calls rest on TCRdb's processing, not on the authors' analysis. The table of this sample itemizes more than 300,000 distinct CDR3 sequences. The top ten clonotypes cover roughly 5.3% of the sample.

Paper-wide results and their limitations: Compared with healthy twins, IBD patients shared fewer clonotypes with other individuals, and the difference was most pronounced in patients with signs of disease activity. Because patients were on differing immunosuppressive treatments, the repertoires may have picked up extra background noise and inter-individual variability. No difference in repertoire similarity was observed between concordant and discordant twins, possibly owing to limited statistical power. Different T cell subtypes could not be distinguished in the analysis. The results gave no support for a single strong signal or clonotype linked to IBD. A decrease in TCRbeta repertoire diversity, as measured by inverse Simpson index, was observed in IBD patients compared with their healthy co-twins.

On this clonotype: Its antigen specificity is not known.

Measured from the cysteine to the phenylalanine, the CDR3 is 12 residues long. No DNA is listed. The germline V gene provides CDR1 SGHTA and CDR2 FQGNSA. Sequenced material: blood. This TCR was sampled from a human donor with ulcerative colitis or Crohn's disease, or a healthy co-twin of an affected twin (not recorded which). The chain employs TRBV7-2 and TRBJ1-6. For the CDR3, the sequence is CASSSGSSPLHF.